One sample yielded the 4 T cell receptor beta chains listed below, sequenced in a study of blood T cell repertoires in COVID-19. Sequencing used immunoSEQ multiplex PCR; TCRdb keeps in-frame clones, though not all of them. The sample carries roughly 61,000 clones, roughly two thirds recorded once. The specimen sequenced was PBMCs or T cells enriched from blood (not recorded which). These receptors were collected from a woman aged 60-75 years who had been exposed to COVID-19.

The CDR3 is CAWERQGGSPLHF. The CDR3 DNA is TGTGCCTGGGAGAGACAGGGGGGTTCACCCCTCCACTTT. This chain connects TRBV30 to TRBJ1-6; TRBD1 agrees at 9 bases. Germline V gene lookup returns CDR1 GTSNPN and CDR2 SVGIG (reference sequence). This CDR3 has 13 residues. Unmatched junction bases numbered 5, after V lost 5 bases and J lost 9 bases.

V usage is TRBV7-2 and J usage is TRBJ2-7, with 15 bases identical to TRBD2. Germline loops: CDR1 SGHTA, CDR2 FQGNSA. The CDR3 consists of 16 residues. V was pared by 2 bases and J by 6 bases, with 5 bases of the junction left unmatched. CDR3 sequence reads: CASSLRTSGGAIEQYF. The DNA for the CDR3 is TGTGCCAGCAGCTTACGGACTAGCGGGGGGGCTATCGAGCAGTACTTC.

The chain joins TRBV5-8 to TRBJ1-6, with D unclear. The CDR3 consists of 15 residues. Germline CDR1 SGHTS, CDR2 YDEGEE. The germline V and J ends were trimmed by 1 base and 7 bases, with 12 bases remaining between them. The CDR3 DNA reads TGTGCCAGCAGCTTGTTAGGCCGAGGAAATTCACCCCTCCACTTT. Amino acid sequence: CASSLLGRGNSPLHF.

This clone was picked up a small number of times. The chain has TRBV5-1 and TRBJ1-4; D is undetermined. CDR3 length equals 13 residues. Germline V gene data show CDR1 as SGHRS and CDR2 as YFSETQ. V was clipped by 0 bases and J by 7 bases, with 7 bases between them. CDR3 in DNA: TGCGCCAGCAGCTTGGGTCCGGGTGAAAAACTGTTTTTT. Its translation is CASSLGPGEKLFF.